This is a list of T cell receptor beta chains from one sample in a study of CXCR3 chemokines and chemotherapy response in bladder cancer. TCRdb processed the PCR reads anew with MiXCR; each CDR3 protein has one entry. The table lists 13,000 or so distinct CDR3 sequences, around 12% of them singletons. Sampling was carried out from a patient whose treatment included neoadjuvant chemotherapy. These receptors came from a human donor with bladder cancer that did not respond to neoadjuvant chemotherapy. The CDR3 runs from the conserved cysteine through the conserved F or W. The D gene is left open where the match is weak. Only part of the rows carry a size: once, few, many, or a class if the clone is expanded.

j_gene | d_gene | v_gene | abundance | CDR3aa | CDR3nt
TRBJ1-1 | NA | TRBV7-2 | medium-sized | CASRFGTANTEAFF | TGTGCCAGCAGATTTGGGACGGCGAACACTGAAGCTTTCTTT
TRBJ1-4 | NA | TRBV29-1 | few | CSVPSITQGEKLFF | TGCAGCGTTCCTAGCATAACCCAGGGGGAAAAACTGTTTTTT
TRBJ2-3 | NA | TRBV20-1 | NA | CSAIRLDPSTDTQYF | TGCAGTGCCATAAGACTGGATCCTAGCACAGATACGCAGTATTTT
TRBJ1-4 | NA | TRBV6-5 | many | CASSYSARWQGGKLFF | TGTGCCAGCAGTTACTCCGCGAGGTGGCAGGGAGGGAAACTGTTTTTT
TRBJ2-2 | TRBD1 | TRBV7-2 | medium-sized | CASSPGTGMKQLFF | TGTGCCAGCAGCCCAGGGACAGGAATGAAACAGCTGTTTTTT
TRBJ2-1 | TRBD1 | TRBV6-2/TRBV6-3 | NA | CASSYSGTGFQEQFF | TGTGCCAGCAGTTACTCAGGGACAGGGTTCCAAGAGCAGTTCTTC
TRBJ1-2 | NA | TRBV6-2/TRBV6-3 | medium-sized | CATGGYTF | TGTGCCACCGGTGGCTACACCTTC
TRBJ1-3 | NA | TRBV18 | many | CASSPMGAPAGGNTIYF | TGTGCCAGCTCACCAATGGGTGCTCCCGCGGGAGGAAACACCATATATTTT
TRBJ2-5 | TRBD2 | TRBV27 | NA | CASSFRWTSLEETQYF | TGTGCCAGCAGTTTCCGATGGACTAGCTTGGAGGAGACCCAGTACTTC
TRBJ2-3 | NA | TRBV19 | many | CASSMNPTDTQYF | TGTGCCAGTAGTATGAACCCCACAGATACGCAGTATTTT
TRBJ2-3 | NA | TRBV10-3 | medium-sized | CAISEQTDTQYF | TGTGCCATCAGTGAACAAACAGATACGCAGTATTTT
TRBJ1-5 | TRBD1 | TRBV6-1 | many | CASSSDRVLPRYF | TGTGCCAGCAGTTCGGACAGGGTTCTCCCTCGGTATTTT
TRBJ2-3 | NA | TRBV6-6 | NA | CASSYGQGKRDTQYF | TGTGCCAGCAGTTACGGGCAGGGAAAACGAGATACGCAGTATTTT
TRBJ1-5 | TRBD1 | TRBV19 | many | CASRPRGDRVYQPQHF | TGTGCCAGTAGACCACGGGGGGACAGGGTGTATCAGCCCCAGCATTTT
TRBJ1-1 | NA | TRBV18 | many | CASSPAGDTEAFF | TGTGCCAGCTCACCAGCAGGGGACACTGAAGCTTTCTTT